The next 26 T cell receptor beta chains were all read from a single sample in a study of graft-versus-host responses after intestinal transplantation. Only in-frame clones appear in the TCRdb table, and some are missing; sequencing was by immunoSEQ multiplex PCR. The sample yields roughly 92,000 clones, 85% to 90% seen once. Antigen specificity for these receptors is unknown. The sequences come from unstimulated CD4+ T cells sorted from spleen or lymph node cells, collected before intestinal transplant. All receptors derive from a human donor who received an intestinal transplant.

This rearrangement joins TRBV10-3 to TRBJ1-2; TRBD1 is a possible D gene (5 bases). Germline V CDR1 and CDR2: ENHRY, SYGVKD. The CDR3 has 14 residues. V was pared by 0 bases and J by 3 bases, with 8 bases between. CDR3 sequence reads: CAISESRDYYGYTF. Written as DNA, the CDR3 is TGTGCCATCAGTGAGTCAAGGGACTACTATGGCTACACCTTC.

In nucleotides, the CDR3 is TGTGCCACCCGGGGGGGGACGGAATCTTACGAGCAGTACTTC. It specifies CATRGGTESYEQYF. The gene calls are TRBV6-6 and TRBJ2-7; 8 nucleotides agree with TRBD2. This CDR3 has 14 residues. From germline, CDR1 is MNHNY and CDR2 SVGAGI (reference sequence). The ends lost 10 bases at V and 4 bases at J; junction bases unmatched: 12.

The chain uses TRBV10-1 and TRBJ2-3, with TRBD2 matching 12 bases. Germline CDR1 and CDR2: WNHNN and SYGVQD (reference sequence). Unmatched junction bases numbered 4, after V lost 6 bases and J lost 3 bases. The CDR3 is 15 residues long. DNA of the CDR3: TGCGCCAGCAGCGAACTAGCGGGGGGAACAGATACGCAGTATTTT. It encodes CASSELAGGTDTQYF.

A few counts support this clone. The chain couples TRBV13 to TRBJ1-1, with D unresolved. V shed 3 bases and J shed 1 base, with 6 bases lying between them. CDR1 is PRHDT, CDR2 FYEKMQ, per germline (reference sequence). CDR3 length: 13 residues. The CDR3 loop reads CASSLRQNTEAFF. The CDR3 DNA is TGTGCCAGCAGCTTGAGACAGAACACTGAAGCTTTCTTT.

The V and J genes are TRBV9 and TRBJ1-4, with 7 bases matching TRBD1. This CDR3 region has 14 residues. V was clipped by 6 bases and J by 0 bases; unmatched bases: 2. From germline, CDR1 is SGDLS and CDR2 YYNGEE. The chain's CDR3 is CASNRGATNEKLFF. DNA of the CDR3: TGTGCCAGCAACAGGGGTGCAACTAATGAAAAACTGTTTTTT.

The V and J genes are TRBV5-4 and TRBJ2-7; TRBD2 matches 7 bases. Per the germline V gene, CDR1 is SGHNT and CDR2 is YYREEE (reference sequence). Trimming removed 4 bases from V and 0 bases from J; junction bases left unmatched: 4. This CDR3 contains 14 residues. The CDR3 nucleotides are TGTGCCAGCAGCCCAACTAGCGCCTCCTACGAGCAGTACTTC. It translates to CASSPTSASYEQYF.

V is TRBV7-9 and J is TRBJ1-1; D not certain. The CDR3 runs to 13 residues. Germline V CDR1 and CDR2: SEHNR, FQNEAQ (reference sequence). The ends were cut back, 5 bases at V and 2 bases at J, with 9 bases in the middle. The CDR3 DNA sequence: TGTGCCAGCAGCGTACAGAAAAACACTGAAGCTTTCTTT. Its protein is CASSVQKNTEAFF.

CDR3 DNA: TGTGCCAGCAGCCCGGACAGGGGTGGCGGGAGCGGGGAGCTGTTTTTT. Encoded protein: CASSPDRGGGSGELFF. The V gene is TRBV5-4, the J gene TRBJ2-2, with 9 bases fitting TRBD1. Germline V CDR1 and CDR2: SGHNT, YYREEE (reference sequence). Losses at the gene ends were 4 bases for V and 7 bases for J; bases not matched to a gene: 11. CDR3 length: 16 residues.

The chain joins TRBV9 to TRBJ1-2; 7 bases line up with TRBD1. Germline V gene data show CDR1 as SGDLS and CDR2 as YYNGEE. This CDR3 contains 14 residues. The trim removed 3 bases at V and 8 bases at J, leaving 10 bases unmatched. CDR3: CASSARTGAWGYTF. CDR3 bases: TGTGCCAGCAGCGCTAGAACAGGGGCGTGGGGCTACACCTTC.

The CDR3 DNA sequence: TGTGCCAGCAGTCGGACTAGAGTCCTCACAGATACGCAGTATTTT. Translated: CASSRTRVLTDTQYF. J is TRBJ2-3 and V is TRBV5-6, with 7 bases lining up with TRBD2. The CDR3 sequence is 15 residues long. The germline CDR1 and CDR2 sequences are SGHDT and YYEEEE. V was pared by 5 bases and J by 2 bases, with 8 bases of the junction left unmatched. The complete variable domain, with remaining parts taken from reference TRBV5-6 and TRBJ2-3, reads DAGVTQSPTHLIKTRGQQVTLRCSPKSGHDTVSWYQQALGQGPQFIFQYYEEEERQRGNFPDRFSGHQFPNYSSELNVNALLLGDSALYLCASSRTRVLTDTQYFGPGTRLTVL.

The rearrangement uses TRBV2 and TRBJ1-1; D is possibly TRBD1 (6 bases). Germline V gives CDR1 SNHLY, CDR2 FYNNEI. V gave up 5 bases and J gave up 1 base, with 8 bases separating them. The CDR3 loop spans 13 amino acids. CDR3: CASSIQGNTEAFF. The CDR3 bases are TGTGCCAGCAGTATACAGGGGAACACTGAAGCTTTCTTT.

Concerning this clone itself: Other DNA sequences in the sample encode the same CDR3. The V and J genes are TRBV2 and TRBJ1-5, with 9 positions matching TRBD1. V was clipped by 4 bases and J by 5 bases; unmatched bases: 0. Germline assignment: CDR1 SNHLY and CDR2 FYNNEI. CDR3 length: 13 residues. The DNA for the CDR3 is TGTGCCAGCAGTGGACAGGGGGATCAGCCCCAGCATTTT. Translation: CASSGQGDQPQHF.

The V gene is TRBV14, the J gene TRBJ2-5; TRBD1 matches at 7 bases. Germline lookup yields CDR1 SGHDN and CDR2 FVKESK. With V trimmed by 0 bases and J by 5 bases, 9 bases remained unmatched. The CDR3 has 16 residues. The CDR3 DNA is TGTGCCAGCAGCCAAGATGGGGCAGGGGGAATGGAGACCCAGTACTTC. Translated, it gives CASSQDGAGGMETQYF. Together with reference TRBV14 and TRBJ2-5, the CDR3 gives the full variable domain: EAGVTQFPSHSVIEKGQTVTLRCDPISGHDNLYWYRRVMGKEIKFLLHFVKESKQDESGMPNNRFLAERTGGTYSTLKVQPAELEDSGVYFCASSQDGAGGMETQYFGPGTRLLVL.

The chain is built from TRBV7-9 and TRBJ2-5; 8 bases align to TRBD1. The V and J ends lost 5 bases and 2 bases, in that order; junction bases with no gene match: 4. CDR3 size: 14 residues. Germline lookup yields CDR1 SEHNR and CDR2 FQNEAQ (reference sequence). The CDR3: CASSRGQVQETQYF. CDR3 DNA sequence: TGTGCCAGCAGCCGGGGACAGGTTCAAGAGACCCAGTACTTC.

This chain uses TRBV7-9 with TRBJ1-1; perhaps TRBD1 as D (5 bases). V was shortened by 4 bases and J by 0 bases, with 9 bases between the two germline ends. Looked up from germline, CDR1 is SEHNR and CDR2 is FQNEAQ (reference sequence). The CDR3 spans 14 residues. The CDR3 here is CASSSTDLNTEAFF. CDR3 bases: TGTGCCAGCAGCTCGACAGATTTGAACACTGAAGCTTTCTTT.

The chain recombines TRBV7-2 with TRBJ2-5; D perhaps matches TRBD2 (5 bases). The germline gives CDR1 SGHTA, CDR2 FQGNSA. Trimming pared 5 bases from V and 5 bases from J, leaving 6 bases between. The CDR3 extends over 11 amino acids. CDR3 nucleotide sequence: TGTGCCAGCAGCCCGGGGGAGACCCAGTACTTC. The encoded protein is CASSPGETQYF. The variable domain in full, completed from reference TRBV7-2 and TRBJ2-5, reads GAGVSQSPSNKVTEKGKDVELRCDPISGHTALYWYRQSLGQGLEFLIYFQGNSAPDKSGLPSDRFSAERTGGSVSTLTIQRTQQEDSAVYLCASSPGETQYFGPGTRLLVL.

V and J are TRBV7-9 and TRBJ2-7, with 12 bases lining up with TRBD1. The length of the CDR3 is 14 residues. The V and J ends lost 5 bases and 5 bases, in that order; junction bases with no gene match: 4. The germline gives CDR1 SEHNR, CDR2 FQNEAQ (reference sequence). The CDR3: CASSPGTGGNEQYF. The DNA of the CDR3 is TGTGCCAGCAGCCCAGGGACAGGGGGCAACGAGCAGTACTTC.

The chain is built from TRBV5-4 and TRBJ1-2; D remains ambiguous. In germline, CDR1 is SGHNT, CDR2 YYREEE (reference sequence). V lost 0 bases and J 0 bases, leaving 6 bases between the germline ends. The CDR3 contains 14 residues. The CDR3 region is CASSLVGTNYGYTF. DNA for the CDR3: TGTGCCAGCAGCTTGGTCGGTACTAACTATGGCTACACCTTC.

The CDR3 nucleotides are TGTGCCAGCAGCCATCCAGGGGGCGTAAACGAGCAGTACTTC. It yields the protein CASSHPGGVNEQYF. This chain connects TRBV11-2 to TRBJ2-7; TRBD1 agrees at 8 bases. The CDR3 has 14 amino acids. Unmatched junction bases numbered 8, after V lost 5 bases and J lost 5 bases. Germline values: CDR1 SGHAT, CDR2 FQNNGV. Full variable domain (remainder filled in from reference TRBV11-2 and TRBJ2-7): EAGVAQSPRYKIIEKRQSVAFWCNPISGHATLYWYQQILGQGPKLLIQFQNNGVVDDSQLPKDRFSAERLKGVDSTLKIQPAKLEDSAVYLCASSHPGGVNEQYFGPGTRLTVT.

The CDR3 here is CASSLNGGRTGELFF. In nucleotides, the CDR3 is TGTGCCAGCAGCTTAAATGGGGGCCGGACCGGGGAGCTGTTTTTT. This chain links TRBV7-3 with TRBJ2-2; TRBD1 is a possible D gene (6 bases). This CDR3 spans 15 amino acids. Germline lookup yields CDR1 SGHTA and CDR2 FQGTGA. V lost 1 base to trimming and J lost 5 bases, with 11 bases between them.

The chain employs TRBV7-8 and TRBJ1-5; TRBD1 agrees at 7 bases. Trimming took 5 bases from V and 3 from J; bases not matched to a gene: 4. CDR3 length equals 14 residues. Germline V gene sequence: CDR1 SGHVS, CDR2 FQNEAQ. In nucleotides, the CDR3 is TGTGCCAGCAGCCGTGGGACAGACAATCAGCCCCAGCATTTT. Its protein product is CASSRGTDNQPQHF.

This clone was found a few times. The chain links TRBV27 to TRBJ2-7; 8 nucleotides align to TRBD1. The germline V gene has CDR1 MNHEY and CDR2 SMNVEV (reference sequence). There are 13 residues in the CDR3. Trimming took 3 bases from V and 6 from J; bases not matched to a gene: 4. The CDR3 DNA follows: TGTGCCAGCAGTTTTCCAGGGGGCGCCGAGCAGTACTTC. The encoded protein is CASSFPGGAEQYF.

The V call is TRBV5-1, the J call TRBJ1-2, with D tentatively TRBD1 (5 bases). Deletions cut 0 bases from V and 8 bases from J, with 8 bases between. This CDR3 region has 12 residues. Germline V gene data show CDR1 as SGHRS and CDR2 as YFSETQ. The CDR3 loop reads CASSLAPGGYTF. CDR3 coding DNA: TGCGCCAGCAGCTTGGCGCCAGGGGGCTACACCTTC.

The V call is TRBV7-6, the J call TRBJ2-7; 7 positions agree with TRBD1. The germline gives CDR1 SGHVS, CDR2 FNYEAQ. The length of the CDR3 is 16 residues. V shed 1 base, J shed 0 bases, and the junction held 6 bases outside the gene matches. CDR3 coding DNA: TGTGCCAGCAGCTTAGTGGGGACAGCGAGCTCCTACGAGCAGTACTTC. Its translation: CASSLVGTASSYEQYF.

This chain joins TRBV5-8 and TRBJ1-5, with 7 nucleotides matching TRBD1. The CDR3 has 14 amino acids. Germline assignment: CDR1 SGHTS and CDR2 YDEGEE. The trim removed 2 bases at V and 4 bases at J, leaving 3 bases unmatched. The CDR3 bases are TGTGCCAGCAGCTTTGGGACAGCTAATCAGCCCCAGCATTTT. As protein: CASSFGTANQPQHF.

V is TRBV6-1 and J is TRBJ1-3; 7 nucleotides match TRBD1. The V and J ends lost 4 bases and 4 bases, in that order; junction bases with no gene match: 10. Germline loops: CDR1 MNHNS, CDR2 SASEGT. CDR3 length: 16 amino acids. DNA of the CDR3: TGTGCCAGCAGTGCCGGAACCACAGGGGAGGGAAACACCATATATTTT. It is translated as CASSAGTTGEGNTIYF.